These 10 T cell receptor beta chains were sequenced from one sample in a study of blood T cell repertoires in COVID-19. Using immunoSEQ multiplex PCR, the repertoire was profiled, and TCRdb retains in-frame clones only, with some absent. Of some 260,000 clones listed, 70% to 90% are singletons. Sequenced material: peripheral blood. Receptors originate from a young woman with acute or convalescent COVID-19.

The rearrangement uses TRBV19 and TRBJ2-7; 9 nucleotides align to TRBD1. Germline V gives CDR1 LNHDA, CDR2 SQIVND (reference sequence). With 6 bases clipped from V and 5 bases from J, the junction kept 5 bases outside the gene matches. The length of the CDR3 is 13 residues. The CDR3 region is CASRLTGGDEQYF. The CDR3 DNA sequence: TGTGCCAGTAGGTTAACAGGGGGCGACGAGCAGTACTTC.

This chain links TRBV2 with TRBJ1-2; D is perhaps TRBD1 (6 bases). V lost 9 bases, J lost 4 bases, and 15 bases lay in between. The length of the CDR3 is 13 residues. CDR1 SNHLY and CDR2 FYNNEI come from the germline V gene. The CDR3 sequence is CASGKGDPYGYTF. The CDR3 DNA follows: TGTGCCAGTGGGAAGGGGGATCCCTATGGCTACACCTTC.

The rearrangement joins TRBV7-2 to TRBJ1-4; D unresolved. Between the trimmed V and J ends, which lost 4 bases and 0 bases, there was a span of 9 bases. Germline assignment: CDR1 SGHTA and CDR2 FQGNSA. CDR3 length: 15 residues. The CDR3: CASSSPGSTNEKLFF. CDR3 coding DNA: TGTGCCAGCAGCTCTCCGGGATCAACTAATGAAAAACTGTTTTTT.

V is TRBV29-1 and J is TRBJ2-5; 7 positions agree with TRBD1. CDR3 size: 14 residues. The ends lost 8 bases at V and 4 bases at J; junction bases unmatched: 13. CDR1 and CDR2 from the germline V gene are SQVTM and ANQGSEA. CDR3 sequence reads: CSSDSRGSGETQYF. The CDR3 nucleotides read TGCAGCAGCGATAGCAGGGGGTCAGGAGAGACCCAGTACTTC. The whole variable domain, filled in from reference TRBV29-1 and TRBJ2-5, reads SAVISQKPSRDICQRGTSLTIQCQVDSQVTMMFWYRQQPGQSLTLIATANQGSEATYESGFVIDKFPISRPNLTFSTLTVSNMSPEDSSIYLCSSDSRGSGETQYFGPGTRLLVL.

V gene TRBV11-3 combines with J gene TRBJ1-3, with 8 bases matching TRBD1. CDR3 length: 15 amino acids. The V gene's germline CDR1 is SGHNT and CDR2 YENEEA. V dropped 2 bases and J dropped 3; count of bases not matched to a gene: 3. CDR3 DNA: TGTGCCAGCAGCTTACAGGGGGCAAATGGAAACACCATATATTTT. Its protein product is CASSLQGANGNTIYF.

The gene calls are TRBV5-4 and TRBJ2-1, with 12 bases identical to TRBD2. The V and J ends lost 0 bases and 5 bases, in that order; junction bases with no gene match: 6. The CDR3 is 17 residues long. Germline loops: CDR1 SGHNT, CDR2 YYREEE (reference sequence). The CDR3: CASSLGSSGRVNNEQFF. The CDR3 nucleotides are TGTGCCAGCAGCTTGGGGTCTAGCGGGAGGGTAAACAATGAGCAGTTCTTC. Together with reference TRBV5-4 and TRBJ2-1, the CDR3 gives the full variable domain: ETGVTQSPTHLIKTRGQQVTLRCSSQSGHNTVSWYQQALGQGPQFIFQYYREEENGRGNFPPRFSGLQFPNYSSELNVNALELDDSALYLCASSLGSSGRVNNEQFFGPGTRLTVL.

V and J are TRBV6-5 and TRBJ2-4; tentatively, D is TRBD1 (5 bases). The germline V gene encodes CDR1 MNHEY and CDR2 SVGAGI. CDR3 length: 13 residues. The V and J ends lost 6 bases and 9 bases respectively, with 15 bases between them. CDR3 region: CASSRTGAGIQYF. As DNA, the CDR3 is TGTGCCAGCAGCCGAACAGGAGCCGGCATTCAGTACTTC.

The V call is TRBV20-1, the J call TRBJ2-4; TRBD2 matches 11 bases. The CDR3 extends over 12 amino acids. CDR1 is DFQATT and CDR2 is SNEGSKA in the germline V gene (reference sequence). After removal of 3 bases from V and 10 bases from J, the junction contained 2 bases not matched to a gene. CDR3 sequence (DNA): TGCAGTGCTAGTTCTAGCGGGGGGATTCAGTACTTC. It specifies CSASSSGGIQYF.

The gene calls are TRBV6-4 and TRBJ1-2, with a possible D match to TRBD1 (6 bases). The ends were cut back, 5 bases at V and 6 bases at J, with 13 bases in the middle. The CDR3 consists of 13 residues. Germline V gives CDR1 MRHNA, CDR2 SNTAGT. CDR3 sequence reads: CASSMSRGDGYTF. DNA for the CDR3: TGTGCCAGCAGTATGTCCAGGGGAGATGGCTACACCTTC.

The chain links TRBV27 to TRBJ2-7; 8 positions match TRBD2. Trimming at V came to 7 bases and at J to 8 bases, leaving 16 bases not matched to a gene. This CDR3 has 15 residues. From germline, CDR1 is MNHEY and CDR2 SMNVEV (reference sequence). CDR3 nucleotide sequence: TGTGCCAGCACTCAGACCGGGACTAGATCCCCCCAGCAGTACTTC. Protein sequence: CASTQTGTRSPQQYF.